This T cell receptor beta chain was observed in a study of shared clonotypes between healthy human individuals. About this clone: Its antigen is as yet unknown.

Germline V gene lookup returns CDR1 MGHDK and CDR2 SYGVNS. The ends were cut back, 3 bases at V and 0 bases at J, with 6 bases in the middle. The CDR3 sequence is 13 residues long. The assay was immunoSEQ multiplex PCR, and TCRdb's table has in-frame clones only and misses some. Of more than 400,000 clones in the sample, approximately 95% were seen once. General study points: Compared with memory subsets, naive subsets generally had larger estimated richness. The genetic and exposure-history diversity represented was limited by few donors. Among donors, the sharing of clonotypes was expected to be influenced by sequencing depth.

The clonotype was recovered from a woman aged 25-40 years in good health. The sequencing input was naive CD4+ T cells sorted from blood. Subset here: CD45RA+ positively selected. This chain joins TRBV25-1 and TRBJ2-7; no reliable D call. The CDR3 sequence is CASSDPDSYEQYF. The CDR3 region has the DNA TGTGCCAGCAGTGACCCGGACTCCTACGAGCAGTACTTC.